The next 21 T cell receptor beta chains were all read from a single sample in a study of CD8+CD57+ T cells in acquired aplastic anemia. The TCR beta profiling, which covered VDJ combination and CDR3 sequence, was carried out using genomic DNA as the template. TCRdb re-called the reads through MiXCR, storing one row per CDR3 protein. The table records 400,000 to 450,000 distinct CDR3 sequences, 65% to 75% of them present only once. Sequencing was carried out using sorted CD4+, CD8+, or CD8+CD57+ T cells (not recorded which) from PBMCs. Receptors were obtained from a human donor in good health, serving as a control.

This sequence joins TRBV19 and TRBJ2-7, with D possibly called TRBD1 or TRBD2 (5 bases each). The CDR3 sequence is 14 residues long. In germline, CDR1 is LNHDA, CDR2 SQIVND (reference sequence). V was clipped by 5 bases and J by 1 base, with 12 bases between them. CDR3 in DNA: TGTGCCAGTAGTCATGGGACGGCTTCCTACGAGCAGTACTTC. Translation: CASSHGTASYEQYF.

A remark on this clonotype: Lacking the conserved final phenylalanine or tryptophan, this CDR3 likely reflects a read error. The limits of the CDR3 on the DNA are not certain, so only TCRdb's listed CDR3 is given. This chain links TRBV7-3 with TRBJ2-3; the table's D gene call, TRBD1, was not cross checked with the DNA. CDR1 and CDR2 (germline): SGHTA, FQGTGA. The CDR3 numbers 13 amino acids, ends counted. CDR3 in amino acids: CASSLLEDGRYEQ.

As regards this clonotype: A read error may explain this, as a much larger clone is one base away. The V gene is TRBV20-1, the J gene TRBJ2-5; possibly TRBD2 for D (7 bases). Trimming took 3 bases from V and 2 from J, leaving 22 bases between them. The CDR3 is 17 residues long. The germline V gene encodes CDR1 DFQATT and CDR2 SNEGSKA (reference sequence). CDR3 region: CSASRGSGGAGQETQYF. The DNA for the CDR3 is TGCAGTGCTAGTAGGGGTTCTGGGGGGGCTGGGCAAGAGACCCAGTACTTC.

About this clonotype: A read error may be the cause here, since a much bigger clone is one base away. The rearrangement links TRBV12-5 to TRBJ1-1, with TRBD1 matching over 7 bases. This CDR3 has 15 residues. The germline V gene has CDR1 LGHNT and CDR2 FRNRAP. The DNA for the CDR3 is TGTGCTAGTGGTTTGGGGGACAGACAGAACCCTGAAGCTTTCTTT. This codes for CASGLGDRQNPEAFF. The whole variable domain, filled in from reference TRBV12-5 and TRBJ1-1, reads DARVTQTPRHKVTEMGQEVTMRCQPILGHNTVFWYRQTMMQGLELLAYFRNRAPLDDSGMPKDRFSAEMPDATLATLKIQPSEPRDSAVYFCASGLGDRQNPEAFFGQGTRLTVV.

This clonotype was observed a single time. Given the absence of the conserved phenylalanine or tryptophan at the CDR3 end, a read error is likely. The J gene is TRBJ2-7, the V gene TRBV19; D tentatively reads TRBD1 or TRBD2 (5 bases each). CDR1 is LNHDA and CDR2 is SQIVND in the germline V gene (reference sequence). Trimming removed 4 bases at V and 8 bases at J, with 18 bases between. The CDR3 length is 14 residues. The DNA of the CDR3 is TGTGCCAGTAGTAGGGACGGCAATAAGCCCCAGCAGTACGGC. This translates into CASSRDGNKPQQYG.

The rearrangement links TRBV20-1 to TRBJ2-7; D is tentatively TRBD1 or TRBD2 (5 bases each). V was trimmed by 6 bases and J by 6 bases, leaving 12 bases between them. Germline CDR1 is DFQATT and CDR2 is SNEGSKA (reference sequence). The CDR3 length is 11 residues. The DNA for the CDR3 is TGCAGTGCCCGAGGGGTTTCCGAGCAGTACGTC. It specifies CSARGVSEQYV.

The chain links TRBV9 to TRBJ2-7; D ambiguous. The length of the CDR3 is 14 residues. Germline-derived CDR1 and CDR2 are SGDLS and YYNGEE. The V and J ends lost 3 bases and 9 bases respectively, with 19 bases between them. CDR3 sequence: CASSEPQETDTQYF. DNA for the CDR3: TGTGCCAGCAGCGAACCTCAGGAGACCGATACGCAGTACTTC.

This chain connects TRBV20-1 to TRBJ2-5; 8 bases map to TRBD1. Germline CDR1 is DFQATT and CDR2 is SNEGSKA (reference sequence). CDR3 length: 13 amino acids. The CDR3 loop is CSQGQGLATPQYF. CDR3 coding DNA: TGCAGCCAAGGACAGGGCCTGGCTACACCCCAGTACTTC.

This clonotype was seen many times. CDR3 in amino acids: CASSPVGPSYEQYF. DNA of the CDR3: TGTGCCAGCAGCCCGGTTGGTCCCTCCTACGAGCAGTACTTC. The V and J genes are TRBV6-1 and TRBJ2-7; no firm D call. V dropped 6 bases and J dropped 0 bases, with 12 bases sitting between them. Germline V CDR1 and CDR2: MNHNS, SASEGT. The CDR3 has 14 amino acids.

Concerning this clonotype itself: Its ends do not fully match the called genes, so a read error is possible. The rearrangement joins TRBV5-1 to TRBJ1-1; a possible D gene is TRBD1 (5 bases). The CDR3 runs 14 residues. The V gene's germline CDR1 is SGHRS and CDR2 YFSETQ. CDR3 amino acids: CASSPGFMNTEAFF. CDR3 coding DNA: TGTGCCAGCAGCCCAGGGTTTATGAACACTGAAGCTTTCTTT.

The rearrangement uses TRBV9 and TRBJ1-1; possible D gene TRBD1, 5 bases. Trimming removed 3 bases at V and 0 bases at J, with 18 bases between. Per the germline V gene, CDR1 is SGDLS and CDR2 is YYNGEE. CDR3 length equals 17 residues. The CDR3, as DNA: TGTGCCAGCAGCGGGGGCATCGGAGGGCAGCTGAACACTGAAGCTTTCTTT. This encodes CASSGGIGGQLNTEAFF. The full variable domain, with the rest looked up from reference TRBV9 and TRBJ1-1, is DSGVTQTPKHLITATGQRVTLRCSPRSGDLSVYWYQQSLDQGLQFLIQYYNGEERAKGNILERFSAQQFPDLHSELNLSSLELGDSALYFCASSGGIGGQLNTEAFFGQGTRLTVV.

The V gene is TRBV4-3, the J gene TRBJ1-2; no clear D. The CDR3 spans 13 residues. V was trimmed by 0 bases and J by 8 bases, leaving 10 bases between them. The germline gives CDR1 LGHNA, CDR2 YSLEER. CDR3 region: CASSQEMGSGYTF. The CDR3 bases are TGCGCCAGCAGCCAAGAGATGGGATCGGGCTACACCTTC.

V usage is TRBV9 and J usage is TRBJ1-6; D ambiguous. Germline CDR1 is SGDLS and CDR2 is YYNGEE. The germline V and J ends were trimmed by 1 base and 5 bases, with 7 bases remaining between them. The CDR3 totals 14 residues. The CDR3 nucleotides are TGTGCCAGCAGCGTATTGGTGGATAATTCACCCCTCCACTTT. This codes for CASSVLVDNSPLHF.

A remark on this clonotype: Mismatch with germline at one junction end may stem from a read error. The J gene is TRBJ1-5, the V gene TRBV5-8, with D uncertain. Germline CDR1 and CDR2: SGHTS and YDEGEE. The CDR3 contains 13 residues. This CDR3 reads CASRSTSDQPQHF. CDR3 in DNA: TGTGCCAGCAGGAGTACTAGCGATCAGCCCCAGCATTTT. The entire variable domain, with the rest obtained from reference TRBV5-8 and TRBJ1-5, is as follows: EAGVTQSPTHLIKTRGQQATLRCSPISGHTSVYWYQQALGLGLQFLLWYDEGEERNRGNFPPRFSGRQFPNYSSELNVNALELEDSALYLCASRSTSDQPQHFGDGTRLSIL.

This clonotype came up many times. V gene TRBV6-5 combines with J gene TRBJ1-1, with 8 bases aligning to TRBD1. The germline gives CDR1 MNHEY, CDR2 SVGAGI. V shed 1 base, J shed 3 bases, and the junction held 1 base outside the gene matches. The CDR3 loop spans 14 amino acids. Written as DNA, the CDR3 is TGTGCCAGCAGTTACTTGACAGGGGACACTGAAGCTTTCTTT. The encoded protein is CASSYLTGDTEAFF.

This clonotype was counted once. A read error is likely, as this CDR3 ends without the conserved phenylalanine or tryptophan. No DNA is shown, since the ends of the CDR3 on it are uncertain; the CDR3 is the one TCRdb lists. This chain connects TRBV7-2 to TRBJ2-7; the DNA was not used to check the table's D call, TRBD2. The CDR3 spans 13 residues, counting both ends. The germline gives CDR1 SGHTA, CDR2 FQGNSA. This CDR3 reads CASSHISSGLVRY.

Here the CDR3 reads CASRDRGQPQHF. In DNA form, the CDR3 reads TGTGCCAGCCGGGACAGGGGCCAGCCCCAGCATTTT. The chain links TRBV2 to TRBJ1-5; 10 bases map to TRBD1. V trimming: 8 bases; J trimming: 7 bases; junction bases outside the gene matches: 2. The length of the CDR3 is 12 residues. CDR1 is SNHLY and CDR2 is FYNNEI in the germline V gene.

This chain links TRBV10-3 with TRBJ1-2, with D unclear. This CDR3 contains 11 residues. Trimming cost V 2 bases and J 6 bases, with 4 bases left between them. Germline values: CDR1 ENHRY, CDR2 SYGVKD. The CDR3 loop is CAISEPDGYTF. In DNA form, the CDR3 reads TGTGCCATCAGTGAGCCAGATGGCTACACCTTC.

The chain links TRBV20-1 to TRBJ1-1; 7 positions agree with TRBD1. V shed 2 bases, J shed 3 bases, and the junction held 9 bases outside the gene matches. Germline V gene data show CDR1 as DFQATT and CDR2 as SNEGSKA (reference sequence). This CDR3 has 15 amino acids. As DNA, the CDR3 is TGCAGTGCTAGAAAAGGGGGCACTGTGGACACTGAAGCTTTCTTT. As protein: CSARKGGTVDTEAFF.

This rearrangement joins TRBV7-2 to TRBJ2-5; D call uncertain. CDR1 SGHTA and CDR2 FQGNSA come from the germline V gene. This CDR3 spans 14 amino acids. The V and J ends lost 1 base and 4 bases respectively, with 10 bases between them. In nucleotides, the CDR3 is TGTGCCAGCAGCTTAGATTCGTCAGTAGAGACCCAGTACTTC. Amino acids: CASSLDSSVETQYF.

This clonotype was counted ten times or more. V usage is TRBV9 and J usage is TRBJ1-2; tentatively, D is TRBD1 (5 bases). Germline lookup yields CDR1 SGDLS and CDR2 YYNGEE. The CDR3 length is 15 residues. V shed 4 bases and J shed 1 base, with 14 bases lying between them. CDR3 residues: CASSPRQSRNYGYTF. The CDR3 coding sequence is TGTGCCAGCAGCCCGCGACAGAGCCGTAACTATGGCTACACCTTC.